A single sample is the source of the 26 T cell receptor beta chains below, sequenced in a study of blood T cell repertoires in COVID-19. Sequencing used immunoSEQ multiplex PCR; TCRdb keeps in-frame clones, though not all of them. The data hold around 230,000 clones, with over 65% observed a single time. The source material was peripheral blood. The receptors come from a woman aged 70 to 79 with active or convalescent COVID-19.

This sequence joins TRBV9 and TRBJ2-1; tentative D call: TRBD2 (6 bases). The V gene's germline CDR1 is SGDLS and CDR2 YYNGEE. The CDR3 consists of 14 residues. V was trimmed by 4 bases and J by 10 bases, leaving 18 bases between them. CDR3 region: CASSSPFSSDEQFF. DNA of the CDR3: TGTGCCAGCAGCTCTCCCTTCTCTAGCGACGAGCAGTTCTTC.

CDR3 bases: TGTGCCAGCAGCCAAGAGGAGAGAGGAGAGCAGTACTTC. Protein: CASSQEERGEQYF. The chain couples TRBV3-1 (or the pseudogene TRBV3-2) to TRBJ2-7; D is unclear. Looked up from germline, CDR1 is LGHDT and CDR2 is YNNKEL (reference sequence). This CDR3 spans 13 amino acids. V lost 0 bases to trimming and J lost 7 bases, with 10 bases between them.

The chain carries TRBV2 and TRBJ1-2; perhaps TRBD1 as D (5 bases). V was clipped by 8 bases and J by 3 bases, with 22 bases between them. The CDR3 has 16 residues. Germline V gene sequence: CDR1 SNHLY, CDR2 FYNNEI. CDR3 DNA: TGTGCCAGCCCTAAGGGGTGGGTCACCTGGGACTATGGCTACACCTTC. It codes for CASPKGWVTWDYGYTF.

The CDR3 region has the DNA TGTGCCATCAGTCCGGACTCACTGGCCCAGTACTTC. It yields the protein CAISPDSLAQYF. The chain has TRBV10-3 and TRBJ2-5, with D possibly TRBD2 on 5 matching bases. V lost 5 bases and J 9 bases, leaving 13 bases between the germline ends. Germline V gives CDR1 ENHRY, CDR2 SYGVKD. CDR3 length: 12 amino acids.

The genes are TRBV21-1 and TRBJ1-4. TRBV21-1 is an annotated pseudogene. The CDR3 has 16 amino acids. The CDR3 DNA sequence: TGTGCCAGCAGTGCCTCGGGGTTTGGAACTAATGAAAAACTGTTTTTT. Amino acids: CASSASGFGTNEKLFF.

V gene TRBV25-1 combines with J gene TRBJ1-1, with D maybe TRBD1 (5 bases). In germline, CDR1 is MGHDK, CDR2 SYGVNS. CDR3 length: 15 residues. V shed 3 bases and J shed 4 bases, with 15 bases lying between them. CDR3 protein: CASSEGRGVSTEAFF. In DNA form, the CDR3 reads TGTGCCAGCAGTGAGGGGAGGGGTGTAAGCACTGAAGCTTTCTTT.

The genes are TRBV19 and TRBJ2-2; TRBD1 agrees at 8 bases. The CDR3 is made up of 16 amino acids. Germline CDR1 is LNHDA and CDR2 is SQIVND (reference sequence). The junction had 9 bases not matched to a gene; V was cut back by 6 bases and J by 3 bases. The CDR3 loop reads CASRDRQGRYTGELFF. CDR3 nucleotide sequence: TGTGCCAGTAGGGATAGACAGGGGCGGTACACCGGGGAGCTGTTTTTT. Using reference TRBV19 and TRBJ2-2 for the parts outside the CDR3, the full variable domain is DGGITQSPKYLFRKEGQNVTLSCEQNLNHDAMYWYRQDPGQGLRLIYYSQIVNDFQKGDIAEGYSVSREKKESFPLTVTSAQKNPTAFYLCASRDRQGRYTGELFFGEGSRLTVL.

The gene calls are TRBV20-1 and TRBJ1-2; D may be TRBD1 (5 bases). With 5 bases removed from V and 6 bases from J, the gap between germline ends came to 10 bases. The CDR3 has 11 residues. Germline CDR1 DFQATT, CDR2 SNEGSKA (reference sequence). CDR3 region: CSAQGLNGYTF. CDR3 sequence (DNA): TGCAGTGCTCAGGGTTTGAATGGCTACACCTTC.

CDR3 in DNA: TGTGCCAGCAGTCTCTCTCTTTATTACGAGCAGTACTTC. Amino acids: CASSLSLYYEQYF. The rearrangement joins TRBV27 to TRBJ2-7; D is ambiguous. The CDR3 runs to 13 residues. The V gene lost 5 bases and the J gene lost 4 bases, with 12 bases spanning the gap. The germline CDR1 and CDR2 sequences are MNHEY and SMNVEV (reference sequence).

The rearrangement joins TRBV11-3 to TRBJ2-1; 9 bases are shared with TRBD1. Germline trimming cut 6 bases from V and 5 bases from J; bases unmatched to any gene: 8. Per the germline V gene, CDR1 is SGHNT and CDR2 is YENEEA. The CDR3 loop spans 15 amino acids. CDR3 amino acids: CASSPGQGMHNEQFF. CDR3 in DNA: TGTGCCAGCAGTCCGGGACAGGGTATGCACAATGAGCAGTTCTTC.

The chain is built from TRBV6-5 and TRBJ1-3, with 9 positions matching TRBD1. J gave up 6 bases and V 0 bases, and 3 bases lay outside the gene matches. This CDR3 spans 15 amino acids. The germline CDR1 and CDR2 sequences are MNHEY and SVGAGI. DNA for the CDR3: TGTGCCAGCAGTTACTCGGGACAGGGAATAAACACCATATATTTT. It codes for CASSYSGQGINTIYF.

The V and J genes are TRBV18 and TRBJ1-1; 8 bases match TRBD1. Trimming took 6 bases from V and 0 from J; bases not matched to a gene: 15. CDR3 length: 18 amino acids. CDR1 is KGHSH, CDR2 LQKENI, per germline. CDR3 residues: CASSLAGGPYPMNTEAFF. The CDR3 DNA reads as TGTGCCAGCTCCCTCGCAGGGGGCCCTTACCCAATGAACACTGAAGCTTTCTTT. Full variable domain (missing parts from reference TRBV18 and TRBJ1-1): NAGVMQNPRHLVRRRGQEARLRCSPMKGHSHVYWYRQLPEEGLKFMVYLQKENIIDESGMPKERFSAEFPKEGPSILRIQQVVRGDSAAYFCASSLAGGPYPMNTEAFFGQGTRLTVV.

The rearrangement uses TRBV24-1 and TRBJ2-1; 9 bases are shared with TRBD1. Per the germline V gene, CDR1 is KGHDR and CDR2 is SFDVKD. V shed 3 bases, J shed 5 bases, and the junction held 4 bases outside the gene matches. CDR3 length: 15 residues. DNA for the CDR3: TGTGCCACCAGTGATGCCGGGACAGGGAACAATGAGCAGTTCTTC. It codes for CATSDAGTGNNEQFF.

The chain employs TRBV5-4 and TRBJ1-1; TRBD1 is a possible D gene (5 bases). The V end lost 0 bases, the J end lost 0 bases, and 12 bases lay between the germline ends. The germline CDR1 and CDR2 sequences are SGHNT and YYREEE (reference sequence). The CDR3 totals 16 residues. CDR3 bases: TGTGCCAGCAGCTTGGGGGGGGGACCCATGAACACTGAAGCTTTCTTT. Protein: CASSLGGGPMNTEAFF.

The chain joins TRBV19 to TRBJ2-2; a weak D match, TRBD1 (5 bases). The germline V and J ends were trimmed by 11 bases and 4 bases, with 20 bases remaining between them. The CDR3 sequence is 15 residues long. In germline, CDR1 is LNHDA, CDR2 SQIVND (reference sequence). CDR3 sequence: CAAAPVRALTGELFF. The CDR3 region has the DNA TGTGCCGCCGCCCCAGTCAGGGCCCTCACCGGGGAGCTGTTTTTT.

The rearrangement joins TRBV5-1 to TRBJ1-4, with D perhaps TRBD1 (6 bases). The germline gives CDR1 SGHRS, CDR2 YFSETQ. The CDR3 consists of 15 residues. The V gene lost 2 bases and the J gene lost 8 bases, with 16 bases spanning the gap. This chain's CDR3 is CASSFLQGVGEKLFF. In DNA form, the CDR3 reads TGCGCCAGCAGCTTCCTACAGGGAGTGGGAGAAAAACTGTTTTTT. Variable domain in full (rest from reference TRBV5-1 and TRBJ1-4): KAGVTQTPRYLIKTRGQQVTLSCSPISGHRSVSWYQQTPGQGLQFLFEYFSETQRNKGNFPGRFSGRQFSNSRSEMNVSTLELGDSALYLCASSFLQGVGEKLFFGSGTQLSVL.

This clone turned up a few times. This chain joins TRBV12-5 and TRBJ1-1, with D perhaps TRBD1 (6 bases). The CDR3 spans 13 residues. Between the trimmed V and J ends, which lost 4 bases and 3 bases, there was a span of 9 bases. The germline CDR1 and CDR2 sequences are LGHNT and FRNRAP. The CDR3 spells CASGSGGYTEAFF. The CDR3 DNA sequence: TGTGCTAGTGGTTCTGGGGGCTACACTGAAGCTTTCTTT. Looking up the rest from reference TRBV12-5 and TRBJ1-1 gives the full variable domain: DARVTQTPRHKVTEMGQEVTMRCQPILGHNTVFWYRQTMMQGLELLAYFRNRAPLDDSGMPKDRFSAEMPDATLATLKIQPSEPRDSAVYFCASGSGGYTEAFFGQGTRLTVV.

The J gene is TRBJ2-5, the V gene TRBV29-1; D not resolved. CDR1 and CDR2 (germline): SQVTM, ANQGSEA. The CDR3 length is 13 residues. The CDR3 DNA sequence: TGCAGTGCTGCCCCGAGAGCACAAGAGACCCAGTACTTC. Encoded protein: CSAAPRAQETQYF.

The chain links TRBV5-4 to TRBJ2-7; a possible D gene is TRBD2 (7 bases). Between the trimmed V and J ends, which lost 4 bases and 2 bases, there was a span of 22 bases. The CDR3 runs 17 residues. The germline CDR1 and CDR2 sequences are SGHNT and YYREEE (reference sequence). The CDR3 here is CASSGGGAQSETYEQYF. CDR3 in DNA: TGTGCCAGCAGCGGGGGGGGCGCGCAGTCGGAAACCTACGAGCAGTACTTC.

The chain is built from TRBV5-5 and TRBJ1-2, with 9 positions matching TRBD1. Germline-derived CDR1 and CDR2 are SGHKS and YYEKEE (reference sequence). The CDR3 runs to 14 residues. With 8 bases clipped from V and 8 bases from J, the junction kept 13 bases outside the gene matches. The CDR3 DNA reads TGTGCCAGTGGGCCGGGACAGGGAGTTAGGGGCTACACCTTC. This encodes CASGPGQGVRGYTF.

CDR3 residues: CASTGRTGPYNEQFF. CDR3 nucleotide sequence: TGTGCCAGTACCGGAAGGACAGGACCCTACAATGAGCAGTTCTTC. The V gene is TRBV19, the J gene TRBJ2-1; 7 bases fit TRBD1. The CDR3 extends over 15 amino acids. With V trimmed by 7 bases and J by 2 bases, 8 bases remained unmatched. From germline, CDR1 is LNHDA and CDR2 SQIVND (reference sequence).

This clone occurred a few times. The rearrangement links TRBV28 to TRBJ2-5, with 12 bases fitting TRBD1. The J segment lost 4 bases and the V segment lost 7 bases, leaving 10 bases of the junction unmatched. Looked up from germline, CDR1 is MDHEN and CDR2 is SYDVKM. CDR3 length equals 16 residues. The CDR3 DNA reads as TGTGCCAGCAATACAGCCGGGACAGGGGGCCTAGAGACCCAGTACTTC. It is translated as CASNTAGTGGLETQYF.

The genes are TRBV4-2 and TRBJ2-3; 14 nucleotides agree with TRBD2. This CDR3 is built from 20 residues. Germline lookup yields CDR1 LGHNA and CDR2 YNFKEQ. With V trimmed by 3 bases and J by 4 bases, 15 bases remained unmatched. The CDR3 nucleotides read TGTGCCAGCAGCCACCCCCCCCTCGGGACTAGCGGGGGAGAGGCAGATACGCAGTATTTT. It translates to CASSHPPLGTSGGEADTQYF.

The chain recombines TRBV14 with TRBJ2-1, with TRBD2 matching over 10 bases. CDR1 SGHDN and CDR2 FVKESK come from the germline V gene. The trim removed 6 bases at V and 8 bases at J, leaving 7 bases unmatched. The CDR3 extends over 14 amino acids. The CDR3 sequence: CASSWLAGADEQFF. Here the CDR3 DNA reads TGTGCCAGCAGTTGGCTAGCGGGGGCGGATGAGCAGTTCTTC.

About this clone itself: The junction departs from germline at one end; a sequencing error may be responsible. The chain uses TRBV19 and TRBJ2-2; 8 bases fit TRBD2. CDR1 and CDR2 (germline): LNHDA, SQIVND (reference sequence). The CDR3 contains 15 residues. The DNA of the CDR3 is TGTGCCAGTATGGCGGGAGGCCCGAAGACCGGGGAGCTGTTTTTT. Translation: CASMAGGPKTGELFF.

This chain joins TRBV19 and TRBJ2-5; D perhaps matches TRBD1 (5 bases). V lost 4 bases and J 8 bases, leaving 11 bases between the germline ends. The CDR3 has 12 residues. Germline lookup yields CDR1 LNHDA and CDR2 SQIVND (reference sequence). In DNA, the CDR3 is TGTGCCAGTAGTACGACAGTCGGTACCCAGTACTTC. The encoded protein is CASSTTVGTQYF. The variable domain in full, with the rest retrieved from reference TRBV19 and TRBJ2-5, is DGGITQSPKYLFRKEGQNVTLSCEQNLNHDAMYWYRQDPGQGLRLIYYSQIVNDFQKGDIAEGYSVSREKKESFPLTVTSAQKNPTAFYLCASSTTVGTQYFGPGTRLLVL.